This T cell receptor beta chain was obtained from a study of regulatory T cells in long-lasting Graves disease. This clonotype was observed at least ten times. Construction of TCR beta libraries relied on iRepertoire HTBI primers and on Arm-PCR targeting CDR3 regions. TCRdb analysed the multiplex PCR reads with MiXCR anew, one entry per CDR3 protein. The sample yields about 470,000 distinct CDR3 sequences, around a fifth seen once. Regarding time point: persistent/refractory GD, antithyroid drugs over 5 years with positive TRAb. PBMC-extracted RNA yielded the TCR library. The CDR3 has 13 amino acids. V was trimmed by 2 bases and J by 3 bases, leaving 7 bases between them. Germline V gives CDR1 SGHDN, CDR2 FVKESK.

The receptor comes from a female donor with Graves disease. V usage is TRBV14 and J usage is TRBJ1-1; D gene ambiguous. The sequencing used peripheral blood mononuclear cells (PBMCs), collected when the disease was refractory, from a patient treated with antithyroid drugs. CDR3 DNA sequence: TGTGCCAGCAGCCAAATCGTTCACACTGAAGCTTTCTTT. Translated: CASSQIVHTEAFF.